This T cell receptor (beta chain) appears in the sequencing data of a study of long-term antiretroviral therapy in people with HIV. Study outcomes and limitations: Relative to transplant donor controls, diversity remained lower despite increasing after ART. Viral resistance, ART adherence and therapy changes all lacked available data.

The assay, immunoSEQ v3.0, was run at survey level. Assay: immunoSEQ multiplex PCR; the TCRdb copy retains only in-frame clones and omits some. This repertoire shows around 25,000 clones, about 88% found once; its top ten account for approximately 3.9%. For this clone: Its antigen is still unknown.

Each sample contained about 1-10 million cryopreserved PBMC, thawed before DNA extraction. This receptor was identified in a woman aged 30 to 39 with HIV. The specimen comprised unsorted PBMCs, sampled 1.9 years after starting antiretroviral therapy.

CDR3 coding DNA: TGTGCCAGCAGGGGGCCCAGGGAACGGGACTATGGCTACACCTTC. Translation: CASRGPRERDYGYTF. The genes are TRBV6-5 and TRBJ1-2; perhaps TRBD1 as D (5 bases). V gave up 6 bases and J gave up 3 bases, with 17 bases separating them. The germline CDR1 and CDR2 sequences are MNHEY and SVGAGI. The CDR3 totals 15 residues.